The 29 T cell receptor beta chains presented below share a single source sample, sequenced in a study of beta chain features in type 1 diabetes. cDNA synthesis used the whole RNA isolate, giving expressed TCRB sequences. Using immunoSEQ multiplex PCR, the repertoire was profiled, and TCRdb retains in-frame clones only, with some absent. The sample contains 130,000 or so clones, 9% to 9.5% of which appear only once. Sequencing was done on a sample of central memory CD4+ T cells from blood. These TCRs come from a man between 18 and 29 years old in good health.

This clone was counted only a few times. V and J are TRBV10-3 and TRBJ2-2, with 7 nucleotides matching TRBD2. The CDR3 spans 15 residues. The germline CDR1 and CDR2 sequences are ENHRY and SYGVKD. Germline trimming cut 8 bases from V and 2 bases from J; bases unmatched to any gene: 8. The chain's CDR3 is CAISGGRLNTGELFF. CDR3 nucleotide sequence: TGTGCCATCTCGGGGGGACGGCTTAACACCGGGGAGCTGTTTTTT.

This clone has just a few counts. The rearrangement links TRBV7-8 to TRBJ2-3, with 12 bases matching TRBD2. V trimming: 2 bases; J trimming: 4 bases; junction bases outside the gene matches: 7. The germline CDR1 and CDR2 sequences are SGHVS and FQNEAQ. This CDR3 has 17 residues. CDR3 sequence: CASSLRASGGASDTQYF. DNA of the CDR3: TGTGCCAGCAGCTTAAGGGCTAGCGGGGGGGCCTCAGATACGCAGTATTTT.

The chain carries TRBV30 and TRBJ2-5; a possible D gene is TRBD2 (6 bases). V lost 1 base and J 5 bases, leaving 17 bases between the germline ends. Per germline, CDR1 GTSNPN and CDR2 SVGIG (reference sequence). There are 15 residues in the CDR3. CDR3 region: CAWSDGPDGSETQYF. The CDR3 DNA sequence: TGTGCCTGGAGTGACGGACCCGACGGGAGTGAGACCCAGTACTTC.

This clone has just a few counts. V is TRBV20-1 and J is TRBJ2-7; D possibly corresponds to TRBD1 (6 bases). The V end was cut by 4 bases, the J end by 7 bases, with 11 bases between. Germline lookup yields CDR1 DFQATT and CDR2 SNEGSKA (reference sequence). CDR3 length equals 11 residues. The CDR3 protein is CSATTGREQYF. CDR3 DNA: TGCAGTGCTACTACAGGGAGAGAGCAGTACTTC.

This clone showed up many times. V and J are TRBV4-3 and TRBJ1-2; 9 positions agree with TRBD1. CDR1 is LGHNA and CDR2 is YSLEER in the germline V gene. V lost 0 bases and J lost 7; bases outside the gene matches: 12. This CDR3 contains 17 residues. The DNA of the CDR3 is TGCGCCAGCAGCCAAGATTGGTCCGGGACAGGGATTGGTGGCTACACCTTC. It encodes CASSQDWSGTGIGGYTF.

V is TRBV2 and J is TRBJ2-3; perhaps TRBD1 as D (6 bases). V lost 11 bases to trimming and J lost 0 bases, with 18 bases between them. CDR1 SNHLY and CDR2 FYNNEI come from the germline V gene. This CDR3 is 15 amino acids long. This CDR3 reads CAGQRDTLSTDTQYF. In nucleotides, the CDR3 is TGTGCCGGACAACGGGACACCCTAAGCACAGATACGCAGTATTTT.

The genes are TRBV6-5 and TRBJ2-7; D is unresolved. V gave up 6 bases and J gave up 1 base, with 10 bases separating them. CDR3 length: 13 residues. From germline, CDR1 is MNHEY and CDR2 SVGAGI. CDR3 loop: CASRPSDSYEQYF. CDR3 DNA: TGTGCCAGCAGACCTAGTGATTCCTACGAGCAGTACTTC.

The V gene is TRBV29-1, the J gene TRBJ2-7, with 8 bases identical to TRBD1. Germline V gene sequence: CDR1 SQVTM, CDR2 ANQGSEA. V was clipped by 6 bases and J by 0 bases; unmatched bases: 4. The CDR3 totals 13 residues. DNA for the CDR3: TGCAGCGTGACAGGGGTTGGCTCCTACGAGCAGTACTTC. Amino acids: CSVTGVGSYEQYF.

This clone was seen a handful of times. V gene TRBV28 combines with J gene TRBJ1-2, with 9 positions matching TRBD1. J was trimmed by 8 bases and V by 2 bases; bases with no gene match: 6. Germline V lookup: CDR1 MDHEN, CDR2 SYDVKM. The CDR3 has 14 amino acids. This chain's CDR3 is CASSLNTGGRGYTF. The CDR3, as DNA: TGTGCCAGCAGTTTAAATACAGGGGGCCGGGGCTACACCTTC.

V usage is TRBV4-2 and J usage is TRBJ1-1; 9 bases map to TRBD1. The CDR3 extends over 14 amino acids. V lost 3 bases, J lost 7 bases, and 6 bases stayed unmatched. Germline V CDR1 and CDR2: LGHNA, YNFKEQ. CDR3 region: CASSQGDRDGEAFF. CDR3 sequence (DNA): TGTGCCAGCAGCCAGGGGGACAGGGACGGTGAAGCTTTCTTT.

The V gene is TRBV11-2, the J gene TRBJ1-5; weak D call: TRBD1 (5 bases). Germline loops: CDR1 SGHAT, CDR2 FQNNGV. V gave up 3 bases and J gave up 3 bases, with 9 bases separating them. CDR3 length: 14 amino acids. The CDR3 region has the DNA TGTGCCAGCAGCTTCACGGACAACAATCAGCCCCAGCATTTT. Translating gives CASSFTDNNQPQHF.

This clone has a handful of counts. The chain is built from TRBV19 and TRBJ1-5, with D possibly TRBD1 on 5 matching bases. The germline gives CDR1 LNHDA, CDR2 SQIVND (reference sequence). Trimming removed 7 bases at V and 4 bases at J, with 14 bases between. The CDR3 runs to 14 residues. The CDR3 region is CASMGNRLNQPQHF. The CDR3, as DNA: TGTGCCAGTATGGGGAACAGGTTAAATCAGCCCCAGCATTTT.

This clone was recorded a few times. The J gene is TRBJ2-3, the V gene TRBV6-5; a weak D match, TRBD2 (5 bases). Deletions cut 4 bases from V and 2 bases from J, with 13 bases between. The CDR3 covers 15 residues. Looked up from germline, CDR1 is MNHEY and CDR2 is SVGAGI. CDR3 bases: TGTGCCAGCAGTTTAGTAGCGCGAACCACAGATACGCAGTATTTT. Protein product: CASSLVARTTDTQYF.

CDR3 nucleotide sequence: TGTGCCAGCAGCGTGCTAGCGGGGTTCTCCACAGATACGCAGTATTTT. It codes for CASSVLAGFSTDTQYF. The chain carries TRBV9 and TRBJ2-3, with 9 positions matching TRBD2. This CDR3 region has 16 residues. Trimming removed 2 bases from V and 2 bases from J; junction bases left unmatched: 6. Germline V CDR1 and CDR2: SGDLS, YYNGEE.

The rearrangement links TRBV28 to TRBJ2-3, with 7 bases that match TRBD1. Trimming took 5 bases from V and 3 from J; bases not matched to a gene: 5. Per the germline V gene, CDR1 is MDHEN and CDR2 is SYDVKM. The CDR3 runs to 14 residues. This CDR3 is CASSTRQGTDTQYF. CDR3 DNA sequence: TGTGCCAGCAGTACTCGACAGGGAACAGATACGCAGTATTTT.

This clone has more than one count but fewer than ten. This CDR3 reads CASSFQGSSNQPQHF. CDR3 nucleotides: TGTGCCAGCAGTTTCCAGGGGAGTAGCAATCAGCCCCAGCATTTT. The chain carries TRBV5-8 and TRBJ1-5; TRBD1 might be the D (6 bases). The length of the CDR3 is 15 residues. Germline V gives CDR1 SGHTS, CDR2 YDEGEE. V shed 5 bases and J shed 0 bases, with 12 bases lying between them.

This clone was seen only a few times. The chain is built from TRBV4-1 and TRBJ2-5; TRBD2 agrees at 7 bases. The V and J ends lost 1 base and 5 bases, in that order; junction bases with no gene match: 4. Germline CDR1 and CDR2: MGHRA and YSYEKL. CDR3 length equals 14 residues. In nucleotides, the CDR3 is TGCGCCAGCAGCCAAGTTGGGACTACGGAGACCCAGTACTTC. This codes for CASSQVGTTETQYF.

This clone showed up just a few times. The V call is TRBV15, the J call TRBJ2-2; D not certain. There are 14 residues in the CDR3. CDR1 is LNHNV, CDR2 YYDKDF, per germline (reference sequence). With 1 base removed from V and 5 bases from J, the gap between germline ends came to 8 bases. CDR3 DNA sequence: TGTGCCACCAGCAGAGGTGGTCGGACCGGGGAGCTGTTTTTT. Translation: CATSRGGRTGELFF. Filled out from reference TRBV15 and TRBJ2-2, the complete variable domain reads DAMVIQNPRYQVTQFGKPVTLSCSQTLNHNVMYWYQQKSSQAPKLLFHYYDKDFNNEADTPDNFQSRRPNTSFCFLDIRSPGLGDTAMYLCATSRGGRTGELFFGEGSRLTVL.

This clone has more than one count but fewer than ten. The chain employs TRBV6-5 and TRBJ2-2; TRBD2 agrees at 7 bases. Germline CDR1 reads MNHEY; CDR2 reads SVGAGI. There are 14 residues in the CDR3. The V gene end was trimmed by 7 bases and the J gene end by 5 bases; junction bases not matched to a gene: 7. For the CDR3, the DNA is TGTGCCAGCATGATGACTAGCCGGACCGGGGAGCTGTTTTTT. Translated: CASMMTSRTGELFF.

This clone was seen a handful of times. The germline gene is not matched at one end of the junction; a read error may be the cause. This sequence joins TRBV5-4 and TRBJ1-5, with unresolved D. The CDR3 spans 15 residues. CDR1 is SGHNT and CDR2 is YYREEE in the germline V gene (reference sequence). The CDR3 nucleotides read TGCGCCAGCAGCCAAGATGCCCAGATCAATCAGCCCCAGCATTTT. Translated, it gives CASSQDAQINQPQHF.

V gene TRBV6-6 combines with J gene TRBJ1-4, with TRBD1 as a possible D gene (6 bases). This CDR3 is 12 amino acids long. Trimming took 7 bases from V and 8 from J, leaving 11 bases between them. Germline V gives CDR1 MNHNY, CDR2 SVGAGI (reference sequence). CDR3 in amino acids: CASTRDTEKLFF. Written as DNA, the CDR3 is TGTGCCAGCACTCGGGACACAGAAAAACTGTTTTTT.

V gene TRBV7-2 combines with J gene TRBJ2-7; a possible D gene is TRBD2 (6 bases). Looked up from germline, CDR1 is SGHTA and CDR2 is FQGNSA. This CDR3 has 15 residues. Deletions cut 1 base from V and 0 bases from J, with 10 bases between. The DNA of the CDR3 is TGTGCCAGCAGCTTAGATCGGGGGTTCTCCTACGAGCAGTACTTC. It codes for CASSLDRGFSYEQYF. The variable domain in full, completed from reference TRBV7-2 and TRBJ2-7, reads GAGVSQSPSNKVTEKGKDVELRCDPISGHTALYWYRQSLGQGLEFLIYFQGNSAPDKSGLPSDRFSAERTGGSVSTLTIQRTQQEDSAVYLCASSLDRGFSYEQYFGPGTRLTVT.

CDR3 protein: CASYDKGGGCYNSPLHF. CDR3 coding DNA: TGTGCCAGCTACGATAAGGGGGGGGGATGCTATAATTCACCCCTCCACTTT. The chain recombines TRBV21-1 with TRBJ1-6. TRBV21-1 represents a pseudogene. CDR3 length: 17 amino acids.

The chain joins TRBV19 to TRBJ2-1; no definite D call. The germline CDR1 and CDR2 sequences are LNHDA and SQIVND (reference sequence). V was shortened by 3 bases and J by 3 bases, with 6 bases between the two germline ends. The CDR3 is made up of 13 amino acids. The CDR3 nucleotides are TGTGCCAGTAGTATCCAAAACTACAATGAGCAGTTCTTC. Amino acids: CASSIQNYNEQFF.

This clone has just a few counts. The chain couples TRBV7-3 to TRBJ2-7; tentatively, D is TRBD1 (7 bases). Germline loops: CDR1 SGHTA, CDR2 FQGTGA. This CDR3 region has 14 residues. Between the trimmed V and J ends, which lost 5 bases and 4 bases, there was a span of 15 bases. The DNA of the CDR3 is TGTGCCAGCAGCCCCCAGGGGGGTTCGTACGAGCAGTACTTC. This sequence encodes CASSPQGGSYEQYF.

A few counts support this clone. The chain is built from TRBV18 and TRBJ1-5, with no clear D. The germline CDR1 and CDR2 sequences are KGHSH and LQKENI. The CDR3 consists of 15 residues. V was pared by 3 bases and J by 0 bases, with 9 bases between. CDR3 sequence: CASSPETNSNQPQHF. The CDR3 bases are TGTGCCAGCTCACCTGAGACAAATAGCAATCAGCCCCAGCATTTT.

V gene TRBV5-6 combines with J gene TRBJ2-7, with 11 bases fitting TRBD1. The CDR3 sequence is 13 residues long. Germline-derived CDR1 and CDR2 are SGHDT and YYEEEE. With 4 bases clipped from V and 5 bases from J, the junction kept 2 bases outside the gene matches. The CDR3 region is CASSRTGGHEQYF. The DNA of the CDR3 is TGTGCCAGCAGCCGGACAGGGGGCCACGAGCAGTACTTC.

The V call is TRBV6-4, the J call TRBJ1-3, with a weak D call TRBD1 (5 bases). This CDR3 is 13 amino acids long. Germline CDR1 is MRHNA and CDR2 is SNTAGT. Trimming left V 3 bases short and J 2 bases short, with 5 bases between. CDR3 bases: TGTGCCAGCAGTGAAGGGGCTGGAAACACCATATATTTT. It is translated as CASSEGAGNTIYF.

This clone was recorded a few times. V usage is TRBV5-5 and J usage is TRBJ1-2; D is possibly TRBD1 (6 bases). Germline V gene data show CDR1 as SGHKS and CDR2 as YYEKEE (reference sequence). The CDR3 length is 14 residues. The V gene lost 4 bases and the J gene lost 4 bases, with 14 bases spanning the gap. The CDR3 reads CASSGQQGLYGYTF. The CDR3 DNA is TGTGCCAGCAGCGGCCAACAGGGCCTCTATGGCTACACCTTC.